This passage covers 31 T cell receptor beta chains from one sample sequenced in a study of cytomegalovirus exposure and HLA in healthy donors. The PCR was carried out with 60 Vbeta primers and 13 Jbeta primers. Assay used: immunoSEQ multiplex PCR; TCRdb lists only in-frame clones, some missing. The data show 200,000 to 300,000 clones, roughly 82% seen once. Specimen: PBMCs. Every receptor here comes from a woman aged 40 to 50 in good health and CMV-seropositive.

The CDR3 coding sequence is TGTGCCAGCAGCTTCAGGACTGAAGCTTTCTTT. This sequence encodes CASSFRTEAFF. The chain uses TRBV5-6 and TRBJ1-1, with unresolved D. V was shortened by 2 bases and J by 5 bases, with 4 bases between the two germline ends. Germline CDR1 and CDR2: SGHDT and YYEEEE. The CDR3 runs 11 residues.

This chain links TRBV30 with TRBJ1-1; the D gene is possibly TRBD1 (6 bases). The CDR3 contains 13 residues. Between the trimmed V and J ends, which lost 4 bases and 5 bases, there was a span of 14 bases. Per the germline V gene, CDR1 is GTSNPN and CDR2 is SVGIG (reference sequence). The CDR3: CAWTKDRRTEAFF. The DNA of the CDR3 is TGTGCCTGGACTAAGGACAGAAGGACTGAAGCTTTCTTT.

In nucleotides, the CDR3 is TGTGCCTGGCTAGGGGGCGCCATGAACACTGAAGCTTTCTTT. It translates to CAWLGGAMNTEAFF. The chain is built from TRBV30 and TRBJ1-1; 7 nucleotides match TRBD1. With V trimmed by 5 bases and J by 0 bases, 6 bases remained unmatched. Germline lookup yields CDR1 GTSNPN and CDR2 SVGIG (reference sequence). CDR3 length equals 14 residues.

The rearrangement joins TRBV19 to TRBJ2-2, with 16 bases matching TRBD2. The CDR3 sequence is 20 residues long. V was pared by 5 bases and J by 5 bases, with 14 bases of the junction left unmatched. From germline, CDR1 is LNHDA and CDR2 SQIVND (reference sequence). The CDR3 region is CASSPIRGTSGRGLTGELFF. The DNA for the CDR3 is TGTGCCAGTAGTCCAATCCGTGGGACTAGCGGGAGGGGACTGACCGGGGAGCTGTTTTTT.

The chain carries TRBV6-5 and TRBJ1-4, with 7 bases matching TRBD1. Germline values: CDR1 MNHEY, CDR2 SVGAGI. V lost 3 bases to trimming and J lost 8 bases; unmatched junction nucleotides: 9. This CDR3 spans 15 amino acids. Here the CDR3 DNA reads TGTGCCAGCAGTTATGGGACAGCTAGGCGCGAAAAACTGTTTTTT. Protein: CASSYGTARREKLFF.

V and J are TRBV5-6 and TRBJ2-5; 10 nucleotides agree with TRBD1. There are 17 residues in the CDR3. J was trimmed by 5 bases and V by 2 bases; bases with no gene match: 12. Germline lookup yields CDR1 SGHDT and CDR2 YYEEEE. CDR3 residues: CASSLVTGQGFRETQYF. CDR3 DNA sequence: TGTGCCAGCAGCTTAGTTACGGGACAGGGGTTTCGGGAGACCCAGTACTTC.

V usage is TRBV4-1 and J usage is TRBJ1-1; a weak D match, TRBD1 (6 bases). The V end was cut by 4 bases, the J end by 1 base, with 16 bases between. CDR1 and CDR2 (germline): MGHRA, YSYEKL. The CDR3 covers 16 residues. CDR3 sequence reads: CASSRVQGLQNTEAFF. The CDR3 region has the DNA TGCGCCAGCAGCCGAGTACAGGGTTTACAGAACACTGAAGCTTTCTTT.

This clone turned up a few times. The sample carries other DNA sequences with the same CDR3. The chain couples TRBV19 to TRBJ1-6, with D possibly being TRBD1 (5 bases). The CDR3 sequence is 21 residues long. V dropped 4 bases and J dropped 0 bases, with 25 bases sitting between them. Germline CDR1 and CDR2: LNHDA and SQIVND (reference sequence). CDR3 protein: CASSRGTRGTAGSSYNSPLHF. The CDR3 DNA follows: TGTGCCAGTAGTAGAGGAACCAGAGGGACGGCCGGGAGCTCCTATAATTCACCCCTCCACTTT.

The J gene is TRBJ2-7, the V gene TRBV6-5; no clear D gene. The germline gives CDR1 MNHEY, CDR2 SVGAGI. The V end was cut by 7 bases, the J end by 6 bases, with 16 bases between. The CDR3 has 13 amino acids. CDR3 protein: CASTTVPLGEQYF. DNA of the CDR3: TGTGCCAGCACCACCGTACCGCTAGGCGAGCAGTACTTC.

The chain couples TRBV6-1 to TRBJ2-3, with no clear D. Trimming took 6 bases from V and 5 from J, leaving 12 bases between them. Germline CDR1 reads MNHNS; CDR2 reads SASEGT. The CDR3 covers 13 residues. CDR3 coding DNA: TGTGCCAGCAGGAATCCGAGCCAAGATACGCAGTATTTT. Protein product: CASRNPSQDTQYF.

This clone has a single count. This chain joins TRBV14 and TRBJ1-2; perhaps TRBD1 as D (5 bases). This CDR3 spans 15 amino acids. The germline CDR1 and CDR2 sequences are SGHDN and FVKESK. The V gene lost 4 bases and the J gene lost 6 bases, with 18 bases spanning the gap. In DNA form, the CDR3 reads TGTGCCAGCAGCCTCGATCGGGGACGGAGGGATGGCTACACCTTC. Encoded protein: CASSLDRGRRDGYTF.

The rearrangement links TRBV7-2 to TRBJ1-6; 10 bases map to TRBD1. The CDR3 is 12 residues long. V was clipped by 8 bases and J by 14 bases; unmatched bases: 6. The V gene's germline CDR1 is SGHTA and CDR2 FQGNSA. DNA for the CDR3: TGTGCCAGCGGGACAGGGGTACGGTCCCTCCACTTT. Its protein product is CASGTGVRSLHF.

CDR3 residues: CASRGTGAGGYTF. The DNA of the CDR3 is TGTGCCAGCAGGGGGACAGGGGCGGGAGGCTACACCTTC. The V call is TRBV27, the J call TRBJ1-2, with 10 positions matching TRBD1. The CDR3 contains 13 residues. Germline V gene data show CDR1 as MNHEY and CDR2 as SMNVEV (reference sequence). Losses at the gene ends were 6 bases for V and 8 bases for J; bases not matched to a gene: 6.

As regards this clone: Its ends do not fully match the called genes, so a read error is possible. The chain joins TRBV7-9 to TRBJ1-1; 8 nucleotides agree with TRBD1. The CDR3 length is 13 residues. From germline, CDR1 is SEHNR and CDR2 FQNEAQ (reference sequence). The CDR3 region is CAGSLGQGSEAFF. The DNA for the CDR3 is TGTGCCGGCAGCTTAGGACAGGGTTCTGAAGCTTTCTTT.

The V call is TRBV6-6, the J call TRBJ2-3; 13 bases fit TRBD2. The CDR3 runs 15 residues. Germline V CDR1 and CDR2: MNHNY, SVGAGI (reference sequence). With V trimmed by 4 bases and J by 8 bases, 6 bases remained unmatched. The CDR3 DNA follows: TGTGCCAGCAGTTTCGGACTAGCGGGAGTAGGTACGCAGTATTTT. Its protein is CASSFGLAGVGTQYF.

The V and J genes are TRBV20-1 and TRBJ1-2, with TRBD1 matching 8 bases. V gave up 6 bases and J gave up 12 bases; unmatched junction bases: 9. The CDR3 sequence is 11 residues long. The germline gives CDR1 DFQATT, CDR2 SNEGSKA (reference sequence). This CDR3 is CSASSTGDHTF. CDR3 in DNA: TGCAGTGCCTCTTCGACAGGGGATCACACCTTC.

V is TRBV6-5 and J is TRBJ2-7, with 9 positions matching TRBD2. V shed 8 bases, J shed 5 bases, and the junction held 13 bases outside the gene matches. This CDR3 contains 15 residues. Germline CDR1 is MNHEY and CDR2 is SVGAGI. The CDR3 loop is CASQSGTAGGDEQYF. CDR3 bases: TGTGCCAGCCAGAGCGGGACAGCGGGGGGAGACGAGCAGTACTTC.

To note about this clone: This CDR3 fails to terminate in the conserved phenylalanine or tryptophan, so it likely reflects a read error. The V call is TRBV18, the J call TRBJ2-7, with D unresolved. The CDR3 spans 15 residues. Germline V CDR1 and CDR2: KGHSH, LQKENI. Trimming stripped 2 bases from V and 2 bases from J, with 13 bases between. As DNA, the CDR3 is TGTGCCAGCTCACCATACGACACCCAGACCTACGAGCAGTACCTC. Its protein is CASSPYDTQTYEQYL.

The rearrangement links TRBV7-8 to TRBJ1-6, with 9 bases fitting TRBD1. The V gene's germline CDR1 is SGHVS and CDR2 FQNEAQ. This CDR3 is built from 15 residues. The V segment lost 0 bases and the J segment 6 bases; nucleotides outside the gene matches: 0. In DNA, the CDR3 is TGTGCCAGCAGCTTAGCGGGACAGGGTAATTCACCCCTCCACTTT. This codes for CASSLAGQGNSPLHF.

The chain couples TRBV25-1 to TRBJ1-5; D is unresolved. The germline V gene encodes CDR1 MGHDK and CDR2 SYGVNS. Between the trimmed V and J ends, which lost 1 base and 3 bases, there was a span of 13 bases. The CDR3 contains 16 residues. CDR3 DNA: TGTGCCAGCAGTGAATTGGGAGAGGGTCCCAATCAGCCCCAGCATTTT. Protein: CASSELGEGPNQPQHF. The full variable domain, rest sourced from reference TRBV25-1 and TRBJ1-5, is EADIYQTPRYLVIGTGKKITLECSQTMGHDKMYWYQQDPGMELHLIHYSYGVNSTEKGDLSSESTVSRIRTEHFPLTLESARPSHTSQYLCASSELGEGPNQPQHFGDGTRLSIL.

The CDR3 bases are TGCGCCAGCAGCTCAGGACTAGTGTCCTACGAGCAGTACTTC. It specifies CASSSGLVSYEQYF. This chain connects TRBV5-1 to TRBJ2-7; TRBD2 matches 7 bases. V shed 3 bases and J 1 base; nucleotides not matched to a gene: 4. Per germline, CDR1 SGHRS and CDR2 YFSETQ. The CDR3 has 14 amino acids. Full variable domain (rest looked up from reference TRBV5-1 and TRBJ2-7): KAGVTQTPRYLIKTRGQQVTLSCSPISGHRSVSWYQQTPGQGLQFLFEYFSETQRNKGNFPGRFSGRQFSNSRSEMNVSTLELGDSALYLCASSSGLVSYEQYFGPGTRLTVT.

CDR3 loop: CSVGGNEQYF. CDR3 coding DNA: TGCAGCGTTGGAGGGAACGAGCAGTACTTC. The chain joins TRBV29-1 to TRBJ2-7; possibly TRBD2 for D (5 bases). The length of the CDR3 is 10 residues. CDR1 is SQVTM and CDR2 is ANQGSEA in the germline V gene. V was clipped by 4 bases and J by 5 bases, with 6 bases between them.

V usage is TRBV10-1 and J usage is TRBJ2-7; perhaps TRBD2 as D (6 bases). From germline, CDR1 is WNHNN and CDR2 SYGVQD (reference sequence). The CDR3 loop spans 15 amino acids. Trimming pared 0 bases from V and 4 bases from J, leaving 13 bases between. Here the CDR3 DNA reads TGCGCCAGCAGTGAGTCTAGGAGGGGAATATACGAGCAGTACTTC. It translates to CASSESRRGIYEQYF.

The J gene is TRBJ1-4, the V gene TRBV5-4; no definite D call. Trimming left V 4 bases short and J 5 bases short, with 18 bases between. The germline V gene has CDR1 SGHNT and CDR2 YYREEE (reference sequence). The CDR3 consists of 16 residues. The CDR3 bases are TGTGCCAGCAGCCTTACTACTCACATTCAGAATGAAAAACTGTTTTTT. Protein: CASSLTTHIQNEKLFF.

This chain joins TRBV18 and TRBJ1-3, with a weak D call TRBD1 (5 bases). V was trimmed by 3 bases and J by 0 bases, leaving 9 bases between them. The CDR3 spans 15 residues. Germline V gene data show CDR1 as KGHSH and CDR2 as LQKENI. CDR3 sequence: CASSPDSRSGNTIYF. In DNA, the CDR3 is TGTGCCAGCTCACCCGACAGCCGCTCTGGAAACACCATATATTTT.

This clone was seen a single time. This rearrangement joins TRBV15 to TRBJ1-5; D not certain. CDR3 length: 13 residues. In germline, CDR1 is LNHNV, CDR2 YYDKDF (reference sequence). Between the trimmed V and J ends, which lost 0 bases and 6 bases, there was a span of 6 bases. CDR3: CATSRDEGQPQHF. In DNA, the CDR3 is TGTGCCACCAGCAGAGATGAGGGTCAGCCCCAGCATTTT.

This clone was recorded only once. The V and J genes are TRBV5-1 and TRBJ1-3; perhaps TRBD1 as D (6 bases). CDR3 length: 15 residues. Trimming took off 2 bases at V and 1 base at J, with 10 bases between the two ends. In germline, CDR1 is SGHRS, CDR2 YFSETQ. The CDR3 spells CASSLTGTSGNTIYF. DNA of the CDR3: TGCGCCAGCAGCTTAACCGGGACATCTGGAAACACCATATATTTT.

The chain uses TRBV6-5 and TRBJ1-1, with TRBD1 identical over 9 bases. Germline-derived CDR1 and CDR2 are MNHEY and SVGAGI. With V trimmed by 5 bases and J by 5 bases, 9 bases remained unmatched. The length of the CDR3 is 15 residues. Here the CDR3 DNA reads TGTGCCAGCAGTGTAACAGGGGGCATGTCTACTGAAGCTTTCTTT. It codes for CASSVTGGMSTEAFF.

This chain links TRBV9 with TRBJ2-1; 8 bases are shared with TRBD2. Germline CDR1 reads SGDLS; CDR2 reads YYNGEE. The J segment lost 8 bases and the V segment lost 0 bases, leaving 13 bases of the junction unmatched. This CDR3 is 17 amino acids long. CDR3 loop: CASSVGLWGLVSDEQFF. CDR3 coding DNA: TGTGCCAGCAGCGTAGGTCTGTGGGGACTAGTCTCGGATGAGCAGTTCTTC.

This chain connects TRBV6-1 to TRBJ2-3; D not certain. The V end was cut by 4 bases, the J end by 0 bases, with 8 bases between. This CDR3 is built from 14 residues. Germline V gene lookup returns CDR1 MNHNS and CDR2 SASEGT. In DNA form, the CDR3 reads TGTGCCAGCAGTGCCAGCAGGAGCACAGATACGCAGTATTTT. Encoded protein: CASSASRSTDTQYF.

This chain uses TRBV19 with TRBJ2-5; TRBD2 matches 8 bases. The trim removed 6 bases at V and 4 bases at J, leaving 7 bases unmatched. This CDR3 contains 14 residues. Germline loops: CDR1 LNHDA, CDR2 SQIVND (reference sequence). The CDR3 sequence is CASRARGGRETQYF. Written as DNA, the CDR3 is TGTGCCAGTAGAGCTCGGGGGGGGCGAGAGACCCAGTACTTC.